These 22 T cell receptor beta chains originate from one sample sequenced in a study of post-analysis software for immune sequencing data. Notes on the study in general: TRBV5-6, TRBV5-1 and TRBV20-1 were among roughly 5 TRBV segments more frequent in patients than controls.

For these receptors, no antigen is known. Incorporated into the TCR beta cDNA libraries were unique molecular identifiers, which served to reduce PCR and sequencing biases. TCRdb re-analysed the PCR reads in MiXCR, keeping a single row per CDR3 protein. The table records roughly 800,000 distinct CDR3 sequences, about 57% of them present only once. Input material: blood. The receptor source for this set is a girl between 10 and 17 years old with multiple sclerosis.

The chain uses TRBV4-2 and TRBJ2-3; 10 nucleotides agree with TRBD2. Germline V gene data show CDR1 as LGHNA and CDR2 as YNFKEQ. V was pared by 0 bases and J by 3 bases, with 9 bases of the junction left unmatched. The CDR3 has 18 amino acids. This CDR3 reads CASSQEGFSGRTTDTQYF. The CDR3 DNA sequence: TGTGCCAGCAGCCAAGAGGGCTTTAGCGGGAGGACGACAGATACGCAGTATTTT.

The chain uses TRBV18 and TRBJ2-7; D may be TRBD1 (6 bases). Trimming stripped 3 bases from V and 2 bases from J, with 14 bases between. The CDR3 runs to 15 residues. Germline V gives CDR1 KGHSH, CDR2 LQKENI. The CDR3 bases are TGTGCCAGCTCACCGACACAGGGTACGACCTACGAGCAGTACTTC. It translates to CASSPTQGTTYEQYF.

The CDR3 sequence is CASSAQGLGDSPLHF. In DNA, the CDR3 is TGTGCCAGCAGCGCCCAGGGGCTAGGAGATTCACCCCTCCACTTT. This chain connects TRBV2 to TRBJ1-6; tentatively, D is TRBD1 (6 bases). The CDR3 contains 15 residues. Germline CDR1 and CDR2: SNHLY and FYNNEI. V was clipped by 6 bases and J by 8 bases, with 17 bases between them.

The rearrangement joins TRBV12-3 or TRBV12-4 to TRBJ1-5, with D hard to call. This CDR3 has 17 residues. Trimming removed 4 bases from V and 0 bases from J, with 16 bases in between. DNA of the CDR3: TGTGCCAGCAGTTCAGGAGGGTTCGGAGATAGCAATCAGCCCCAGCATTTT. It encodes CASSSGGFGDSNQPQHF.

This clonotype was detected a few times. The chain combines TRBV5-1 with TRBJ1-1; D possibly corresponds to TRBD1 (6 bases). This CDR3 spans 15 amino acids. Trimming pared 5 bases from V and 1 base from J, leaving 15 bases between. In germline, CDR1 is SGHRS, CDR2 YFSETQ. The CDR3 region is CASSPLTQGNTEAFF. In DNA form, the CDR3 reads TGCGCCAGCAGTCCTCTTACACAGGGGAACACTGAAGCTTTCTTT.

This clonotype was picked up a small number of times. The CDR3 bases are TGTGCCAGCAGCTTAATTCCCCTGGAATTCACAGATACGCAGTATTTT. The encoded protein is CASSLIPLEFTDTQYF. The rearrangement joins TRBV11-2 to TRBJ2-3; no reliable D call. Trimming shortened V by 2 bases and J by 2 bases, and 14 bases separated the two germline ends. Germline loops: CDR1 SGHAT, CDR2 FQNNGV. The CDR3 is 16 amino acids. The variable domain in full, completed from reference TRBV11-2 and TRBJ2-3, reads EAGVAQSPRYKIIEKRQSVAFWCNPISGHATLYWYQQILGQGPKLLIQFQNNGVVDDSQLPKDRFSAERLKGVDSTLKIQPAKLEDSAVYLCASSLIPLEFTDTQYFGPGTRLTVL.

The CDR3 spells CSVQASTDTQYF. The CDR3 DNA is TGCAGCGTTCAGGCTAGCACAGATACGCAGTATTTT. The chain employs TRBV29-1 and TRBJ2-3; D uncertain. The V gene lost 5 bases and the J gene lost 0 bases, with 6 bases spanning the gap. This CDR3 has 12 residues. CDR1 is SQVTM, CDR2 ANQGSEA, per germline.

The chain has TRBV15 and TRBJ2-3; D unresolved. CDR3 length: 14 amino acids. V lost 1 base and J 1 base, leaving 6 bases between the germline ends. Germline CDR1 reads LNHNV; CDR2 reads YYDKDF (reference sequence). The CDR3 DNA reads TGTGCCACCAGCAGAGCGGTGCGCACAGATACGCAGTATTTT. Translating gives CATSRAVRTDTQYF.

This clonotype came up a few times. The gene calls are TRBV7-2 and TRBJ2-5; the D is unclear. The CDR3 spans 11 residues. The germline V gene encodes CDR1 SGHTA and CDR2 FQGNSA. Trimming took 1 base from V and 10 from J, leaving 7 bases between them. CDR3 loop: CASSLVLDQYF. The CDR3 DNA is TGTGCCAGCAGCTTAGTTTTAGACCAGTACTTC.

This clonotype showed up just a few times. The gene calls are TRBV29-1 and TRBJ2-7; TRBD1 agrees at 8 bases. This CDR3 has 13 residues. V dropped 6 bases and J dropped 2; count of bases not matched to a gene: 6. CDR1 is SQVTM, CDR2 ANQGSEA, per germline. Written as DNA, the CDR3 is TGCAGCGTGACCGGACAGGGAACCTACGAGCAGTACTTC. Translation: CSVTGQGTYEQYF.

The CDR3: CASSLIPGQMNTGELFF. The DNA of the CDR3 is TGTGCCAGCAGCTTAATCCCGGGACAGATGAACACCGGGGAGCTGTTTTTT. This rearrangement joins TRBV7-3 to TRBJ2-2, with 7 bases aligning to TRBD1. The germline CDR1 and CDR2 sequences are SGHTA and FQGTGA. V lost 1 base, J lost 1 base, and 6 bases stayed unmatched. The CDR3 spans 17 residues.

This chain connects TRBV4-1 to TRBJ1-5; TRBD1 might be the D (6 bases). Between the trimmed V and J ends, which lost 0 bases and 2 bases, there was a span of 11 bases. The CDR3 extends over 16 amino acids. Germline CDR1 is MGHRA and CDR2 is YSYEKL. DNA for the CDR3: TGCGCCAGCAGCCAAGATCCAGGGGAGGGCAATCAGCCCCAGCATTTT. Translating gives CASSQDPGEGNQPQHF.

V and J are TRBV5-5 and TRBJ2-3, with no clear D. This CDR3 is 15 amino acids long. The germline V gene encodes CDR1 SGHKS and CDR2 YYEKEE (reference sequence). V was cut by 2 bases and J by 6 bases, with 16 bases left in between. The CDR3 DNA sequence: TGTGCCAGCAGCTTAGCGACTTCTACCGGGGATACGCAGTATTTT. As protein: CASSLATSTGDTQYF.

This clonotype has only a few counts. The chain employs TRBV7-6 and TRBJ1-2; 9 bases match TRBD1. CDR3 size: 13 residues. Germline lookup yields CDR1 SGHVS and CDR2 FNYEAQ. V gave up 6 bases and J gave up 6 bases; unmatched junction bases: 5. CDR3 sequence: CASRGQGSDGYTF. The CDR3 DNA follows: TGTGCCAGCAGGGGACAGGGTAGCGATGGCTACACCTTC. Based on the CDR3 plus reference TRBV7-6 and TRBJ1-2, the full variable domain is GAGVSQSPRYKVTKRGQDVALRCDPISGHVSLYWYRQALGQGPEFLTYFNYEAQQDKSGLPNDRFSAERPEGSISTLTIQRTEQRDSAMYRCASRGQGSDGYTFGSGTRLTVV.

V usage is TRBV29-1 and J usage is TRBJ2-7; 8 bases fit TRBD1. J was trimmed by 12 bases and V by 3 bases; bases with no gene match: 7. CDR1 is SQVTM and CDR2 is ANQGSEA in the germline V gene. The CDR3 consists of 11 residues. The CDR3 loop reads CSVDPGGRMYF. The CDR3 DNA is TGCAGCGTTGATCCAGGGGGCCGGATGTACTTC.

V gene TRBV20-1 combines with J gene TRBJ1-2; weak D call: TRBD1 (6 bases). V lost 0 bases to trimming and J lost 2 bases, with 10 bases between them. CDR3 length equals 14 residues. Germline V gives CDR1 DFQATT, CDR2 SNEGSKA (reference sequence). The CDR3 bases are TGCAGTGCTAGAGAGGGGGGCAGAAACTATGGCTACACCTTC. Translation: CSAREGGRNYGYTF.

Remarks on this clonotype: A read error is possible here, since a much larger clone lies one base away. The chain recombines TRBV5-1 with TRBJ2-5, with 9 bases lining up with TRBD1. This CDR3 has 14 residues. The V gene end was trimmed by 1 base and the J gene end by 3 bases; junction bases not matched to a gene: 1. CDR1 is SGHRS and CDR2 is YFSETQ in the germline V gene. The CDR3, as DNA: TGCGCCAGCAGCTTGACAGGGGGCAAAGAGACCCAGTACTTC. It codes for CASSLTGGKETQYF.

This clonotype was seen a handful of times. V is TRBV12-3 or TRBV12-4 and J is TRBJ2-7; either TRBD1 or TRBD2 may supply D (5 bases each). V was pared by 6 bases and J by 3 bases, with 18 bases between. This CDR3 contains 15 residues. The DNA of the CDR3 is TGTGCCAGCAGCCCACAACGGGACGGGGACTACGAGCAGTACTTC. Translating gives CASSPQRDGDYEQYF.

This clonotype was observed a single time. V gene TRBV7-9 combines with J gene TRBJ2-7; tentatively, D is TRBD1 or TRBD2 (5 bases each). The V end was cut by 1 base, the J end by 5 bases, with 9 bases between. There are 13 residues in the CDR3. CDR1 SEHNR and CDR2 FQNEAQ come from the germline V gene (reference sequence). The CDR3 protein is CASSLGLGDEQYF. In DNA form, the CDR3 reads TGTGCCAGCAGCTTAGGGTTGGGGGACGAGCAGTACTTC.

The chain employs TRBV6-5 and TRBJ2-5, with TRBD2 matching over 7 bases. With the DNA end fitting TRBJ2-7 better, the J assignment may be wrong. The CDR3 has 18 amino acids. In germline, CDR1 is MNHEY, CDR2 SVGAGI. The CDR3 nucleotides read TGTGCCAGCAGTTACTCGGGGAGGGGCTCTACCTCCCCCTACGAGCAGTACTTC. Its translation is CASSYSGRGSTSPYEQYF.

This clonotype has only a few counts. The chain couples TRBV20-1 to TRBJ1-2; D is undetermined. Per germline, CDR1 DFQATT and CDR2 SNEGSKA (reference sequence). This CDR3 is 9 amino acids long. V was trimmed by 8 bases and J by 8 bases, leaving 9 bases between them. The CDR3 region has the DNA TGCAGTCCCGAAGGAGGCTACACCTTC. This translates into CSPEGGYTF.

J is TRBJ1-5 and V is TRBV6-4; D call uncertain. The CDR3 extends over 14 amino acids. Looked up from germline, CDR1 is MRHNA and CDR2 is SNTAGT. V lost 5 bases and J 2 bases, leaving 10 bases between the germline ends. The CDR3 spells CASSPSLGNQPQHF. CDR3 in DNA: TGTGCCAGCAGTCCGTCCCTGGGCAATCAGCCCCAGCATTTT.